This T cell receptor beta chain was sequenced during a study of blood T cell repertoires in COVID-19. The overall study: Sites across the United States, Italy and Spain contributed samples from acute and convalescent COVID-19.

This clone was seen a few times. Original processing methods: Cell counts per sample came from amplifying reference gene primers. Sequencing was performed with immunoSEQ multiplex PCR; in TCRdb, only in-frame clones are kept and a portion is missing. Clone size and V and J calls were adopted from that table, with D and trimming inferred from the DNA. The sample yields more than 15,000 clones, around 86% seen once. With V trimmed by 10 bases and J by 5 bases, 14 bases remained unmatched. The CDR3 is made up of 15 amino acids. Per germline, CDR1 WNHNN and CDR2 SYGVQD (reference sequence). The V gene is TRBV10-1, the J gene TRBJ2-7; 10 positions agree with TRBD1. Specimen: peripheral blood. This receptor was identified in a human donor with active COVID-19. The donor label of this sample is uncertain. Written as DNA, the CDR3 is TGCGCCACACAACTCTTGGGACAGGGGAACCACGAGCAGTACTTC. Its translation: CATQLLGQGNHEQYF.